Listed here are 15 T cell receptor beta chains from one sample, sequenced in a study of CD8+CD57+ T cells in acquired aplastic anemia. Only patients with CD8+CD57+ cell expansion on flow cytometry were chosen for sequencing. Genomic DNA acted as the template from which TCR beta VDJ combination and CDR3 sequence profiling were carried out. TCRdb fed the reads into MiXCR, producing one record per CDR3 protein. The sample yields approximately 80,000 distinct CDR3 sequences, around 70% seen once. The specimen sequenced was sorted CD4+, CD8+, or CD8+CD57+ T cells (not recorded which) from PBMCs. The receptors here all came from a human donor with aplastic anemia.

The chain recombines TRBV15 with TRBJ2-5; 11 bases line up with TRBD1. Germline trimming cut 4 bases from V and 5 bases from J; bases unmatched to any gene: 9. The germline V gene encodes CDR1 LNHNV and CDR2 YYDKDF (reference sequence). The length of the CDR3 is 16 residues. CDR3 loop: CATSILDRGRLETQYF. For the CDR3, the DNA is TGTGCCACCAGCATCCTGGACAGGGGGCGATTGGAGACCCAGTACTTC.

This clonotype came up a few times. The chain links TRBV29-1 to TRBJ2-5; no definite D call. The germline V and J ends were trimmed by 4 bases and 5 bases, with 5 bases remaining between them. Germline V gene lookup returns CDR1 SQVTM and CDR2 ANQGSEA. CDR3 length equals 10 residues. The CDR3 region is CSVVSETQYF. The CDR3 DNA reads as TGCAGCGTTGTATCCGAGACCCAGTACTTC.

The chain recombines TRBV20-1 with TRBJ2-3; D remains ambiguous. Germline loops: CDR1 DFQATT, CDR2 SNEGSKA (reference sequence). The ends were cut back, 0 bases at V and 2 bases at J, with 6 bases in the middle. The CDR3 runs 13 residues. In DNA, the CDR3 is TGCAGTGCTAGAGAGCCGATCACAGATACGCAGTATTTT. Translation: CSAREPITDTQYF.

J is TRBJ1-6 and V is TRBV4-3; 9 nucleotides agree with TRBD1. This CDR3 is built from 14 residues. In germline, CDR1 is LGHNA, CDR2 YSLEER. With 5 bases clipped from V and 9 bases from J, the junction kept 5 bases outside the gene matches. CDR3 coding DNA: TGCGCCAGCAGCTCGGGACAGGGCTCTTCACCCCTCCACTTT. Translation: CASSSGQGSSPLHF.

The J gene is TRBJ2-1, the V gene TRBV20-1; D perhaps matches TRBD2 (7 bases). CDR1 DFQATT and CDR2 SNEGSKA come from the germline V gene (reference sequence). The CDR3 loop spans 14 amino acids. Trimming cost V 1 base and J 15 bases, with 22 bases left between them. This CDR3 reads CSARAGGQDWLSFF. The DNA for the CDR3 is TGCAGTGCTAGAGCGGGGGGCCAGGACTGGCTATCGTTCTTC.

The DNA of the CDR3 is TGCAGTGCTAGAGATACTGGCAGTGATACCTACGAGCAGTACTTC. Its translation: CSARDTGSDTYEQYF. The V gene is TRBV20-1, the J gene TRBJ2-7; D is unclear. The CDR3 runs to 15 residues. V was cut by 0 bases and J by 2 bases, with 14 bases left in between. CDR1 and CDR2 (germline): DFQATT, SNEGSKA (reference sequence).

The chain combines TRBV20-1 with TRBJ2-7; D might be TRBD1 (5 bases). This CDR3 contains 12 residues. CDR1 is DFQATT, CDR2 SNEGSKA, per germline (reference sequence). Trimming took off 6 bases at V and 1 base at J, with 10 bases between the two ends. In DNA form, the CDR3 reads TGCAGTGCCTCAGGGTCTTCCTACGAGCAGTACTTC. It translates to CSASGSSYEQYF.

The chain has TRBV15 and TRBJ1-1; D is unresolved. Germline V gene sequence: CDR1 LNHNV, CDR2 YYDKDF (reference sequence). Trimming left V 0 bases short and J 1 base short, with 6 bases between. The length of the CDR3 is 14 residues. The CDR3 coding sequence is TGTGCCACCAGCAGAGATCTAAAGAACACTGAAGCTTTCTTT. Translation: CATSRDLKNTEAFF. The full variable domain, in which reference TRBV15 and TRBJ1-1 provide the parts outside the CDR3, is DAMVIQNPRYQVTQFGKPVTLSCSQTLNHNVMYWYQQKSSQAPKLLFHYYDKDFNNEADTPDNFQSRRPNTSFCFLDIRSPGLGDTAMYLCATSRDLKNTEAFFGQGTRLTVV.

This sequence joins TRBV25-1 and TRBJ2-1, with D possibly TRBD1 on 5 matching bases. Germline V gene lookup returns CDR1 MGHDK and CDR2 SYGVNS. V was pared by 3 bases and J by 8 bases, with 14 bases between. The CDR3 runs 14 residues. CDR3 nucleotides: TGTGCCAGCAGTGAGCTGGGGCAGTTGGATGAGCAGTTCTTC. As protein: CASSELGQLDEQFF.

The V gene is TRBV20-1, the J gene TRBJ2-5, with 7 bases identical to TRBD1. From germline, CDR1 is DFQATT and CDR2 SNEGSKA (reference sequence). With 5 bases clipped from V and 5 bases from J, the junction kept 5 bases outside the gene matches. There are 12 residues in the CDR3. CDR3 DNA: TGCAGTGCTGGGACAGTATTCGAGACCCAGTACTTC. Protein: CSAGTVFETQYF.

V usage is TRBV6-1 and J usage is TRBJ2-7; D is tentatively TRBD1 or TRBD2 (6 bases each). Germline lookup yields CDR1 MNHNS and CDR2 SASEGT. The CDR3 extends over 14 amino acids. Deletions cut 8 bases from V and 1 base from J, with 15 bases between. CDR3 residues: CASQEGDGSYEQYF. CDR3 nucleotides: TGTGCCAGCCAGGAGGGGGACGGATCCTACGAGCAGTACTTC.

The gene calls are TRBV2 and TRBJ2-7; TRBD1 or TRBD2 may be the D gene (5 bases each). The CDR3 is 12 residues long. Germline CDR1 and CDR2: SNHLY and FYNNEI. Trimming took off 6 bases at V and 7 bases at J, with 13 bases between the two ends. CDR3 residues: CASRGQWGEQYF. CDR3 nucleotides: TGTGCCAGCAGGGGGCAATGGGGGGAGCAGTACTTC.

The rearrangement uses TRBV25-1 and TRBJ2-2, with D maybe TRBD1 (6 bases). Per germline, CDR1 MGHDK and CDR2 SYGVNS. V lost 3 bases, J lost 3 bases, and 11 bases lay in between. CDR3 length: 15 residues. The CDR3 DNA reads as TGTGCCAGCAGTGACCCTGGGGGCGACACCGGGGAGCTGTTTTTT. Translating it yields CASSDPGGDTGELFF.

The gene calls are TRBV7-3 and TRBJ1-2, with D possibly TRBD1 on 5 matching bases. This CDR3 has 13 residues. V was shortened by 2 bases and J by 5 bases, with 9 bases between the two germline ends. Germline lookup yields CDR1 SGHTA and CDR2 FQGTGA. CDR3 region: CASSLLGGYGYTF. The CDR3 coding sequence is TGTGCCAGCAGCTTACTCGGGGGTTATGGCTACACCTTC.

V gene TRBV10-3 combines with J gene TRBJ1-1, with TRBD1 identical over 8 bases. Per germline, CDR1 ENHRY and CDR2 SYGVKD. V trimming: 2 bases; J trimming: 4 bases; junction bases outside the gene matches: 12. This CDR3 region has 17 residues. CDR3 loop: CAISETGTGLYGTEAFF. The CDR3, as DNA: TGTGCCATCAGTGAGACCGGGACAGGTCTATATGGCACTGAAGCTTTCTTT.